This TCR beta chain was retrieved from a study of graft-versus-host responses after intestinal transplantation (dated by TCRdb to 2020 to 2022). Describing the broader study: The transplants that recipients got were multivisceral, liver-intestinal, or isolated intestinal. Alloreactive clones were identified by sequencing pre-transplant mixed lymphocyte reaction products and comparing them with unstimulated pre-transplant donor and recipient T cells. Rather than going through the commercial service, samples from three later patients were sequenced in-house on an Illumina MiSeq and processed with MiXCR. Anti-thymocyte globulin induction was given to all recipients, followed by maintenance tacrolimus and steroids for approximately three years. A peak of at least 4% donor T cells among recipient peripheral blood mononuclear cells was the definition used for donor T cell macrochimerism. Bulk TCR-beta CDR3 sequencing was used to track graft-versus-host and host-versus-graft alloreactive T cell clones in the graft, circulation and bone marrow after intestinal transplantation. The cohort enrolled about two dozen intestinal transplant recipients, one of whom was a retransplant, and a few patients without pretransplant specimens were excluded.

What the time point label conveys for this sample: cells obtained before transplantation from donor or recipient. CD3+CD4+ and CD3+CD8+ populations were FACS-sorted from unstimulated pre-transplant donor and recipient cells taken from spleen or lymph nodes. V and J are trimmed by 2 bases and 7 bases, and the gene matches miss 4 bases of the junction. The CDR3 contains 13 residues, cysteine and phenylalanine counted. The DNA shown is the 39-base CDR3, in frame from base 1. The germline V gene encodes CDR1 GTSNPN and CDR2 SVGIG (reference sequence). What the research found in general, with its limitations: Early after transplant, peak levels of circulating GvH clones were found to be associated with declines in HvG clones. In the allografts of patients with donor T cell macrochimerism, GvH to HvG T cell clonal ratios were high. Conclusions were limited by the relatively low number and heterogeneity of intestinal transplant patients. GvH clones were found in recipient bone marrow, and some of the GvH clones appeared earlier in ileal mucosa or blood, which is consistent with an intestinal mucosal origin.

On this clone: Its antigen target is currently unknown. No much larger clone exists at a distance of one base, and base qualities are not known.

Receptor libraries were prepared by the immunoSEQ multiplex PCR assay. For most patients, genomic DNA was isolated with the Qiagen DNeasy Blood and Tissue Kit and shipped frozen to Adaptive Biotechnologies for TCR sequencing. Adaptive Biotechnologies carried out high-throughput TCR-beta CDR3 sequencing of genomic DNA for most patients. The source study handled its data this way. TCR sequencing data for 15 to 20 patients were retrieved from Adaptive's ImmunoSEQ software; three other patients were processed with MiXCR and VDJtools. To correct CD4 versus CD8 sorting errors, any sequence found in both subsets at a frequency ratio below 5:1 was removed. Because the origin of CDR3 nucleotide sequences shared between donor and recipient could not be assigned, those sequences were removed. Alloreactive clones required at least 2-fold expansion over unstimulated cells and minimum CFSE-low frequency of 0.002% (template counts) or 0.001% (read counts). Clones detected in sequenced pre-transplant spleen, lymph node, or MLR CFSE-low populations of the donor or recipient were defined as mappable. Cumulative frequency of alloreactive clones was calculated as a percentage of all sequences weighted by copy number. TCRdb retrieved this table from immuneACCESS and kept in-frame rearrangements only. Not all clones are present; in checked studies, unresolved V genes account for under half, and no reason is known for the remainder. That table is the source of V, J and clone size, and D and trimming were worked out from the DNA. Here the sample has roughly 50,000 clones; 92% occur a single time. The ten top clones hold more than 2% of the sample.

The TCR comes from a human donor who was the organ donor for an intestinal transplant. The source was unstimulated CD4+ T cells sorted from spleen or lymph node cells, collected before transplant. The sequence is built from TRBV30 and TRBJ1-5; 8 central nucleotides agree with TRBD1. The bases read TGTGCCTGGAGTAACGACAGGGGACAGCCCCAGCATTTT. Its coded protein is CAWSNDRGQPQHF.